This TCR beta chain appears in the sequencing data of a study of monozygotic twins with inflammatory bowel disease. The study's findings and limits: What may have added variability to patient repertoires is that immunosuppressive treatments differed. Support for any single strong IBD-associated signal or clonotype was not found.

The authors drew 2.5 to 3 ml of blood from each donor. The cDNA of both the TCRalpha and TCRbeta chains was subjected to two nested PCRs of about 17 and 10 cycles. TCRdb re-called the 5' RACE reads; one entry per CDR3 protein, DNA not given. The specimen's table records about 450,000 distinct CDR3 sequences. On this clonotype itself: Its target is unknown.

Germline V gene lookup returns CDR1 SGHDT and CDR2 YYEEEE. The CDR3 totals 16 residues. V and J are TRBV5-6 and TRBJ2-7; TCRdb returns TRBD1, unconfirmable since there is no DNA. Sequenced: blood. This receptor was taken from a human donor with ulcerative colitis or Crohn's disease, or a healthy co-twin of an affected twin (not recorded which). CDR3 region: CASSLEPTDILFEQYF.